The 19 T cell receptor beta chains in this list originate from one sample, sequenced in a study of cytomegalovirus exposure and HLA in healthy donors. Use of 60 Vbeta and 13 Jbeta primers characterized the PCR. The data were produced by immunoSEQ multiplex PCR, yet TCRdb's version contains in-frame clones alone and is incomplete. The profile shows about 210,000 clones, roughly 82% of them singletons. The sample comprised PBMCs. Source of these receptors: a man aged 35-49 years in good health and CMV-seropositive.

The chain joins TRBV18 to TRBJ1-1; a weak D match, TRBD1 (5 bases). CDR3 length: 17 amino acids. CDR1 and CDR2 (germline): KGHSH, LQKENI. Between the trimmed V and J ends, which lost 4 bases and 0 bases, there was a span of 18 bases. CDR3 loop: CASSHYLSDTLNTEAFF. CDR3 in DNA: TGTGCCAGCTCACACTATCTTTCGGACACTTTGAACACTGAAGCTTTCTTT.

The CDR3 DNA reads TGTGCCAGCTCACCCCCGGACAGGCCGTACAATGAGCAGTTCTTC. Amino acids: CASSPPDRPYNEQFF. The chain uses TRBV18 and TRBJ2-1, with 7 bases fitting TRBD1. The CDR3 has 15 residues. Germline CDR1 KGHSH, CDR2 LQKENI. V lost 3 bases and J lost 4; bases outside the gene matches: 6.

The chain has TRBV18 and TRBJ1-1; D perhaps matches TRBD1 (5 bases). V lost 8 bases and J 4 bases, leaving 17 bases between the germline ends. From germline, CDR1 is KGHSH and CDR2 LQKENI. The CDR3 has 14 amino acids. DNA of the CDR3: TGTGCCAGCGCCGACAGTTCTAGGGCCACTGAAGCTTTCTTT. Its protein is CASADSSRATEAFF.

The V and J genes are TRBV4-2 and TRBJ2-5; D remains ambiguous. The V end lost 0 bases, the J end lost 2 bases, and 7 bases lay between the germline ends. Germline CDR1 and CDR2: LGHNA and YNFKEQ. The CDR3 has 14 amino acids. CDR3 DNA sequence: TGTGCCAGCAGCCAAGAGGCAGTTCAAGAGACCCAGTACTTC. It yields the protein CASSQEAVQETQYF.

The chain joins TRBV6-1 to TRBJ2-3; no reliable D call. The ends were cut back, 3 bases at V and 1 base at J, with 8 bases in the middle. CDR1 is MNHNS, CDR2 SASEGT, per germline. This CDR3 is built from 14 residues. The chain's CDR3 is CASSDRHRTDTQYF. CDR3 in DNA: TGTGCCAGCAGTGATAGACACCGCACAGATACGCAGTATTTT.

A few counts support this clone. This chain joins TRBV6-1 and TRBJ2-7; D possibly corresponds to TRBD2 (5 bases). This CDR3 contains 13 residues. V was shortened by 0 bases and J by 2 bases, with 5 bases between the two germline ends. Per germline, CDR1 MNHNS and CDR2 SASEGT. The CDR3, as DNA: TGTGCCAGCAGTGAAGCAGCGGCCTACGAGCAGTACGTC. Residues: CASSEAAAYEQYV.

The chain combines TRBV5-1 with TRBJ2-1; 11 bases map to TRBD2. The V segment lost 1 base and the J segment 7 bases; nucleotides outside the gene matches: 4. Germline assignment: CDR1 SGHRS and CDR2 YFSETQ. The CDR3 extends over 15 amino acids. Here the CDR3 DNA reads TGCGCCAGCAGCTTGACTAGCGGGAGCGTTAATGAGCAGTTCTTC. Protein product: CASSLTSGSVNEQFF.

The CDR3 DNA is TGTGCCAGCAGCTTGACAGGGGGTCTTAACACTGAAGCTTTCTTT. Its protein product is CASSLTGGLNTEAFF. The chain combines TRBV11-2 with TRBJ1-1; 9 nucleotides match TRBD1. CDR3 size: 15 residues. V trimming: 3 bases; J trimming: 2 bases; junction bases outside the gene matches: 4. Germline V gene data show CDR1 as SGHAT and CDR2 as FQNNGV.

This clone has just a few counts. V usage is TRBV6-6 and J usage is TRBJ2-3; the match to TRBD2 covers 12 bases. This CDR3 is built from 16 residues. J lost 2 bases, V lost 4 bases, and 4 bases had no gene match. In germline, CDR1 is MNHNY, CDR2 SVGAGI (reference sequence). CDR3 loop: CASSSGLAGNTDTQYF. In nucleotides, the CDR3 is TGTGCCAGCAGTTCGGGACTAGCGGGCAACACAGATACGCAGTATTTT.

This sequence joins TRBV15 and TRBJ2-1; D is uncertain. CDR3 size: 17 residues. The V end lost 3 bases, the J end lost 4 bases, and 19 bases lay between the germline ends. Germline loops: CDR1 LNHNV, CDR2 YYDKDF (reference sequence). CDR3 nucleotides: TGTGCCACCAGCAGTGAGGATGGTCACATCCCTTACAATGAGCAGTTCTTC. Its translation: CATSSEDGHIPYNEQFF.

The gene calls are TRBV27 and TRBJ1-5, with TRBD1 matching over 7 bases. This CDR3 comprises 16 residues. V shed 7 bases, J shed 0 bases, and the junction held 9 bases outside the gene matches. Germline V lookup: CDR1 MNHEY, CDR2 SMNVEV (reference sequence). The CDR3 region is CASMEGGGYSNQPQHF. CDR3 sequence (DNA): TGTGCCAGCATGGAAGGGGGCGGATATAGCAATCAGCCCCAGCATTTT.

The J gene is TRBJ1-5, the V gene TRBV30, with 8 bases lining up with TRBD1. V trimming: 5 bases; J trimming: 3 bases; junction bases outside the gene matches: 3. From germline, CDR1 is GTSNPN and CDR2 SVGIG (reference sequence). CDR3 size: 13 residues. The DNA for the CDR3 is TGTGCCTGGGCGACAGGGGACAATCAGCCCCAGCATTTT. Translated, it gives CAWATGDNQPQHF.

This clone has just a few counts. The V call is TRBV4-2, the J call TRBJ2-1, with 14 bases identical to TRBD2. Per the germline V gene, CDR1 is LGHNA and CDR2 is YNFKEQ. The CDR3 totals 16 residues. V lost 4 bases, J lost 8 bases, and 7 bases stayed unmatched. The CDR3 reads CASSRGTSGSAYEQFF. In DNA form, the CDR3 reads TGTGCCAGCAGCCGAGGGACTAGCGGGAGTGCTTATGAGCAGTTCTTC.

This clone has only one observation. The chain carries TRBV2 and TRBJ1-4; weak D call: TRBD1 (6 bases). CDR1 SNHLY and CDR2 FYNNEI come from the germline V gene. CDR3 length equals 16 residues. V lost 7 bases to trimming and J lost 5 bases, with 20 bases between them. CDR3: CASMAPTTGLNEKLFF. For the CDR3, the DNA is TGTGCCAGCATGGCCCCTACGACAGGCCTCAATGAAAAACTGTTTTTT.

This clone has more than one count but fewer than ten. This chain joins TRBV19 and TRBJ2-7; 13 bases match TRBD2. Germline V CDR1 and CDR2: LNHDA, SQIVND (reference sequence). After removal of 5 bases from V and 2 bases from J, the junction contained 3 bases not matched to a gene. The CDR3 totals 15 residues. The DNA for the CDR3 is TGTGCCAGTAGTCCCGGACTAGCGGGGGCCTACGAGCAGTACTTC. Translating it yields CASSPGLAGAYEQYF. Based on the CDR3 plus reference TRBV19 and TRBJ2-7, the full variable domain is DGGITQSPKYLFRKEGQNVTLSCEQNLNHDAMYWYRQDPGQGLRLIYYSQIVNDFQKGDIAEGYSVSREKKESFPLTVTSAQKNPTAFYLCASSPGLAGAYEQYFGPGTRLTVT.

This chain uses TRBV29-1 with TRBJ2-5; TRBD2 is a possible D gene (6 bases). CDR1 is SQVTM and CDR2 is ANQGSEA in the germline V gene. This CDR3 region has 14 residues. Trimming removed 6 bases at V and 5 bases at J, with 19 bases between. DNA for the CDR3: TGCAGCGTAAGGGCGGGGCCCAAGGGGGAGACCCAGTACTTC. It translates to CSVRAGPKGETQYF.

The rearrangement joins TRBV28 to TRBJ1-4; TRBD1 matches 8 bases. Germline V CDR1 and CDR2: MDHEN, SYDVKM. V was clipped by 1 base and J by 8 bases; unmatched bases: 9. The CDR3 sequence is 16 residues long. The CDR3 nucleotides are TGTGCCAGCAGTTTATACAGGGGGGTCTTAGGGGAAAAACTGTTTTTT. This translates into CASSLYRGVLGEKLFF.

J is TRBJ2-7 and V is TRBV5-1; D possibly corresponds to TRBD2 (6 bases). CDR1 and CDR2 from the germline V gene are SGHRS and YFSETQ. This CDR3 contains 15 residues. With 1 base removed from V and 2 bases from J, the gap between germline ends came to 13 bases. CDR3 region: CASSLTGTPPYEQYF. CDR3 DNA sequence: TGCGCCAGCAGCTTGACCGGGACTCCTCCCTACGAGCAGTACTTC.

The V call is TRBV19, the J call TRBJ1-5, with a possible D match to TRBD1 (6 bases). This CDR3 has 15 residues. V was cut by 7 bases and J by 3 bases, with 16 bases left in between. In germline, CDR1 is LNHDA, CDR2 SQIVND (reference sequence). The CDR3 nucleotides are TGTGCCAGTATGGAGGACAGAGCTACCAATCAGCCCCAGCATTTT. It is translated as CASMEDRATNQPQHF.